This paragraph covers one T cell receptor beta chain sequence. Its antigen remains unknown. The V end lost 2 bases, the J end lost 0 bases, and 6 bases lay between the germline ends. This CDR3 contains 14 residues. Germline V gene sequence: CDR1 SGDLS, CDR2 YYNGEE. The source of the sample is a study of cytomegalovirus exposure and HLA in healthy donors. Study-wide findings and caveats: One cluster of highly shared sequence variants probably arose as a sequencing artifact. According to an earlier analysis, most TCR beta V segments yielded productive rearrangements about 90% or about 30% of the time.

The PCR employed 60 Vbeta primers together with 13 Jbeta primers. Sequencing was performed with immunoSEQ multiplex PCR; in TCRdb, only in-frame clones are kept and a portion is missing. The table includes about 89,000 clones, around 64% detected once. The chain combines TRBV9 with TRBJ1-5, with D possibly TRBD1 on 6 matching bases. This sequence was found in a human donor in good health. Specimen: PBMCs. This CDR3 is CASSVDSSNQPQHF. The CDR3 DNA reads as TGTGCCAGCAGCGTGGACAGTAGCAATCAGCCCCAGCATTTT. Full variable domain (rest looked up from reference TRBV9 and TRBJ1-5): DSGVTQTPKHLITATGQRVTLRCSPRSGDLSVYWYQQSLDQGLQFLIQYYNGEERAKGNILERFSAQQFPDLHSELNLSSLELGDSALYFCASSVDSSNQPQHFGDGTRLSIL.